A single T cell receptor (beta chain) is shown here with its context. The data were obtained in a study of blood T cell repertoires in COVID-19. Across the study: COVID-19 samples, acute and convalescent, were from the United States, Italy and Spain. T cells, B-cell-depleted T cells, or PBMCs supplied cDNA or gDNA.

Per the germline V gene, CDR1 is SEHNR and CDR2 is FQNEAQ (reference sequence). Trimming removed 1 base from V and 7 bases from J, with 14 bases in between. The CDR3 contains 15 residues. Under the authors' procedure: Amplified reference gene primers provided the basis for estimating nucleated cell counts. Sequenced by immunoSEQ multiplex PCR; TCRdb stores in-frame clones only, minus some. V and J calls plus clone size are reproduced from that table; the DNA served to infer D and trimming. The sample has about 59,000 clones; around 90% are singletons. The receptor comes from a man aged 80 or over with acute or convalescent COVID-19. The source material was peripheral blood. The chain links TRBV7-9 to TRBJ1-5; TRBD1 might be the D (5 bases). Here the CDR3 reads CASSLGGSGRQPQHF. The CDR3 region has the DNA TGTGCCAGCAGCTTAGGTGGGTCAGGGCGACAGCCCCAGCATTTT.